The 15 T cell receptor beta chains reported below all come from one sample, sequenced in a study of blood T cells in healthy people across ages. A sample-barcoded 5' primer and a J-beta primer mix were used in a second PCR of about 7 to 11 cycles. Each CDR3 protein gets one entry after TCRdb re-called the 5' RACE reads with MiXCR. Among about 570,000 distinct CDR3 sequences listed, about 25% were seen once. The specimen was blood. The receptors were gathered from a woman aged 70-85 years in good health.

This clonotype has just one count. V is TRBV12-3 or TRBV12-4 and J is TRBJ2-5; TRBD2 aligns across 12 bases. This CDR3 region has 16 residues. J lost 5 bases, V lost 3 bases, and 7 bases had no gene match. The CDR3 region has the DNA TGTGCCAGCAGTTTTCTAGCGGGGGGGCCGACGGAGACCCAGTACTTC. It specifies CASSFLAGGPTETQYF.

The chain links TRBV20-1 to TRBJ2-5, with D hard to call. The CDR3 covers 12 residues. Germline CDR1 is DFQATT and CDR2 is SNEGSKA (reference sequence). Trimming removed 4 bases at V and 0 bases at J, with 6 bases between. The CDR3 sequence is CSATQYQETQYF. CDR3 nucleotides: TGCAGTGCTACTCAGTACCAAGAGACCCAGTACTTC.

In DNA form, the CDR3 reads TGCGCCAGCAGCTTGGGCGGCTCCGACTCTGGAAACACCATATATTTT. Translating it yields CASSLGGSDSGNTIYF. The rearrangement joins TRBV5-1 to TRBJ1-3; D is unclear. The V end lost 0 bases, the J end lost 0 bases, and 10 bases lay between the germline ends. The V gene's germline CDR1 is SGHRS and CDR2 YFSETQ. The CDR3 length is 16 residues.

This clonotype has a count of ten or more. The chain links TRBV12-3 or TRBV12-4 to TRBJ2-5, with D perhaps TRBD2 (5 bases). The ends were cut back, 4 bases at V and 6 bases at J, with 9 bases in the middle. CDR3 length: 12 residues. The CDR3 DNA reads TGTGCCAGCAGTTCGGGAACTCAGACCCAGTACTTC. Protein product: CASSSGTQTQYF.

This sequence joins TRBV25-1 and TRBJ2-1, with a tentative D call TRBD1 (6 bases). The CDR3 length is 15 residues. Trimming left V 2 bases short and J 5 bases short, with 13 bases between. The germline V gene has CDR1 MGHDK and CDR2 SYGVNS. In DNA form, the CDR3 reads TGTGCCAGCAGTGAACACACAGGGAGAGACAATGAGCAGTTCTTC. Its translation is CASSEHTGRDNEQFF.

This chain joins TRBV12-3 or TRBV12-4 and TRBJ2-7; 12 positions agree with TRBD2. With V trimmed by 7 bases and J by 4 bases, 8 bases remained unmatched. CDR3 length equals 15 residues. CDR3 DNA: TGTGCCAGCACCCATAGTGGGACTAGCGGGTACGAGCAGTACTTC. This sequence encodes CASTHSGTSGYEQYF.

The genes are TRBV5-1 and TRBJ2-5, with TRBD2 identical over 8 bases. Near its end, the DNA agrees better with TRBJ2-7, so the J call may be wrong. Germline CDR1 is SGHRS and CDR2 is YFSETQ. The CDR3 totals 15 residues. CDR3 loop: CASSPGGAFAYEQYF. The CDR3 DNA sequence: TGCGCCAGCAGCCCGGGAGGGGCCTTCGCCTACGAGCAGTACTTC.

This clonotype was detected only a few times. V and J are TRBV5-5 and TRBJ2-5; TRBD1 matches 7 bases. The DNA end is more similar to TRBJ2-7, so the J call may be wrong. Germline lookup yields CDR1 SGHKS and CDR2 YYEKEE (reference sequence). CDR3 length: 13 residues. The chain's CDR3 is CASGAGTAYEQYF. The CDR3, as DNA: TGTGCCAGCGGAGCCGGGACAGCCTACGAGCAGTACTTC.

The chain's CDR3 is CSALQAFF. CDR3 sequence (DNA): TGCAGTGCCCTACAGGCTTTCTTT. The chain is built from TRBV20-1 and TRBJ1-1; D not certain. Trimming took 6 bases from V and 11 from J, leaving 7 bases between them. Germline V lookup: CDR1 DFQATT, CDR2 SNEGSKA (reference sequence). The CDR3 sequence is 8 residues long.

A few counts support this clonotype. The chain recombines TRBV3-1 with TRBJ2-7; D remains ambiguous. Germline CDR1 reads LGHDT; CDR2 reads YNNKEL (reference sequence). V was cut by 0 bases and J by 6 bases, with 6 bases left in between. The CDR3 loop spans 12 amino acids. DNA of the CDR3: TGTGCCAGCAGCCAAGACGTATCCGAGCAGTACTTC. Its protein product is CASSQDVSEQYF.

This rearrangement joins TRBV29-1 to TRBJ1-1, with D unresolved. The CDR3 totals 13 residues. Germline V lookup: CDR1 SQVTM, CDR2 ANQGSEA. V lost 7 bases, J lost 4 bases, and 16 bases lay in between. As DNA, the CDR3 is TGCAGCGCCCAGTCCGGCGGCCCCACTGAAGCTTTCTTT. Encoded protein: CSAQSGGPTEAFF.

V and J are TRBV9 and TRBJ1-3, with a tentative D call TRBD1 (6 bases). The CDR3 is 17 amino acids. V shed 4 bases and J shed 5 bases, with 22 bases lying between them. CDR1 and CDR2 from the germline V gene are SGDLS and YYNGEE. The CDR3 region has the DNA TGTGCCAGCAGCCTTACTCTATCCGGGACACCTAGAAACACCATATATTTT. This gives the protein CASSLTLSGTPRNTIYF.

This clonotype was detected a few times. One junction end disagrees with the germline gene, perhaps due to a read error. V gene TRBV7-7 combines with J gene TRBJ2-1, with D possibly being TRBD2 (6 bases). Germline V gene data show CDR1 as SSHAT and CDR2 as FNYEAQ (reference sequence). The CDR3 extends over 14 amino acids. CDR3 sequence: CASSPRLDGGEQFF. The DNA for the CDR3 is TGTGCTAGCAGCCCGAGACTAGACGGGGGTGAGCAGTTCTTC.

This clonotype has ten or more counts. A read error is possible here, since a much larger clone lies one base away. The gene calls are TRBV28 and TRBJ2-5, with 8 bases matching TRBD2. Looked up from germline, CDR1 is MDHEN and CDR2 is SYDVKM. The CDR3 is 15 amino acids. The DNA of the CDR3 is TGTGCCAGCAGACCTCAGCGGGGGTGGGGAGAGGCCCAGTACTTC. It codes for CASRPQRGWGEAQYF.

This clonotype was detected only a few times. V is TRBV4-3 and J is TRBJ2-1; a weak D match, TRBD1 (5 bases). The V and J ends lost 4 bases and 7 bases respectively, with 5 bases between them. Germline V gives CDR1 LGHNA, CDR2 YSLEER. The CDR3 spans 11 residues. The DNA for the CDR3 is TGCGCCAGCAGCCGGACAAATGAGCAGTTCTTC. Translation: CASSRTNEQFF.